These T cell receptor beta chains were read from a single sample in a study of T cell repertoires in cytomegalovirus infection. TCRdb ran MiXCR on the reads and lists one entry per CDR3 protein. The sample records about 76,000 distinct CDR3 sequences, less than 4.5% being singletons. Sequencing input: PBMCs. The source is a human donor in good health (CMV status not recorded). Some clones in this sample may be carry-over from other donors' samples. Both conserved end residues are part of each CDR3. Fields, in order: D gene, V gene, clone size, J gene, CDR3 length, CDR3 protein, CDR3 DNA. D genes are given only for firm matches. Part of the rows lack a size; the others show once, few, many or a class for expanded clones.

d_call: TRBD1; v_call: TRBV12-3/TRBV12-4; clone_size: many; j_call: TRBJ2-1; cdr3_length: 14; cdr3_aa: CASSPGTGGNEQFF; cdr3_nt: TGTGCCAGCAGTCCCGGGACAGGGGGCAATGAGCAGTTCTTC
d_call: -; v_call: TRBV6-1; clone_size: many; j_call: TRBJ2-7; cdr3_length: 15; cdr3_aa: CASSVGTPPSYEQYF; cdr3_nt: TGTGCCAGCAGCGTCGGGACACCCCCTTCCTACGAGCAGTACTTC
d_call: -; v_call: TRBV6-2/TRBV6-3; clone_size: many; j_call: TRBJ1-1; cdr3_length: 14; cdr3_aa: CASSVTVMNTEAFF; cdr3_nt: TGTGCCAGCAGTGTCACCGTTATGAACACTGAAGCTTTCTTT
d_call: -; v_call: TRBV28; clone_size: many; j_call: TRBJ1-3; cdr3_length: 16; cdr3_aa: CASNPQTGRAGNTIYF; cdr3_nt: TGTGCCAGCAATCCTCAGACAGGCCGTGCTGGAAACACCATATATTTT
d_call: TRBD1; v_call: TRBV29-1; clone_size: many; j_call: TRBJ1-2; cdr3_length: 14; cdr3_aa: CSVEEDRGYYGYTF; cdr3_nt: TGCAGCGTTGAAGAAGACAGGGGGTACTATGGCTACACCTTC
d_call: TRBD1; v_call: TRBV7-8; clone_size: many; j_call: TRBJ2-3; cdr3_length: 14; cdr3_aa: CATILTGSTDTQYF; cdr3_nt: TGTGCCACCATTTTGACAGGGAGCACAGATACGCAGTATTTT
d_call: TRBD1; v_call: TRBV30; clone_size: many; j_call: TRBJ2-7; cdr3_length: 13; cdr3_aa: CAWSLGQSYEQYF; cdr3_nt: TGTGCCTGGTCTCTGGGACAGAGCTACGAGCAGTACTTC
d_call: -; v_call: TRBV28; clone_size: many; j_call: TRBJ2-7; cdr3_length: 12; cdr3_aa: CASSSPSYEQYF; cdr3_nt: TGTGCCAGCAGTTCCCCTTCTTACGAGCAGTACTTC
d_call: -; v_call: TRBV7-2; clone_size: many; j_call: TRBJ1-6; cdr3_length: 14; cdr3_aa: CASSLGLGYSPLHF; cdr3_nt: TGTGCCAGCAGCTTAGGGTTAGGATATTCACCCCTCCACTTT
d_call: -; v_call: TRBV20-1; clone_size: many; j_call: TRBJ1-6; cdr3_length: 12; cdr3_aa: CSARNPNSPLHF; cdr3_nt: TGCAGTGCTAGAAACCCAAATTCACCCCTCCACTTT
d_call: -; v_call: TRBV19; clone_size: many; j_call: TRBJ1-5; cdr3_length: 15; cdr3_aa: CASISVSTGNQPQHF; cdr3_nt: TGTGCCAGTATCTCGGTCAGCACTGGCAATCAGCCCCAGCATTTT
d_call: -; v_call: TRBV24-1; clone_size: many; j_call: TRBJ2-1; cdr3_length: 16; cdr3_aa: CATSDPGQNSYNEQFF; cdr3_nt: TGTGCCACCAGTGATCCAGGACAGAACTCCTACAATGAGCAGTTCTTC
d_call: TRBD1; v_call: TRBV7-2; clone_size: many; j_call: TRBJ1-6; cdr3_length: 14; cdr3_aa: CASSARDRGSPLHF; cdr3_nt: TGTGCCAGCAGCGCACGGGACAGGGGATCACCCCTCCACTTT
d_call: -; v_call: TRBV27; clone_size: many; j_call: TRBJ1-5; cdr3_length: 15; cdr3_aa: CASSRGGSSYQPQHF; cdr3_nt: TGTGCCAGCAGTAGGGGGGGGAGTTCATATCAGCCCCAGCATTTT
d_call: -; v_call: TRBV7-9; clone_size: many; j_call: TRBJ1-2; cdr3_length: 12; cdr3_aa: CASTQTADGYTF; cdr3_nt: TGTGCCAGCACCCAGACCGCTGATGGCTACACCTTC
d_call: TRBD1; v_call: TRBV19; clone_size: many; j_call: TRBJ1-1; cdr3_length: 15; cdr3_aa: CASSSSVDRANEAFF; cdr3_nt: TGTGCCAGTAGTTCCTCCGTGGACAGGGCCAATGAAGCTTTCTTT
d_call: -; v_call: TRBV20-1; clone_size: many; j_call: TRBJ2-7; cdr3_length: 12; cdr3_aa: CSARRDPHEQYF; cdr3_nt: TGCAGTGCTCGCCGGGACCCCCACGAGCAGTACTTC
d_call: -; v_call: TRBV6-6; clone_size: many; j_call: TRBJ1-6; cdr3_length: 14; cdr3_aa: CASSYQQGNSPLHF; cdr3_nt: TGTGCCAGCAGTTACCAGCAGGGTAATTCACCCCTCCACTTT
d_call: -; v_call: TRBV10-3; clone_size: many; j_call: TRBJ2-1; cdr3_length: 15; cdr3_aa: CAISADDTPYNEQFF; cdr3_nt: TGTGCCATCAGCGCTGATGACACCCCGTACAATGAGCAGTTCTTC
d_call: -; v_call: TRBV14; clone_size: many; j_call: TRBJ1-2; cdr3_length: 13; cdr3_aa: CASSQDRAYGYTF; cdr3_nt: TGTGCCAGCAGCCAAGACAGGGCCTATGGCTACACCTTC
d_call: -; v_call: TRBV28; clone_size: many; j_call: TRBJ1-2; cdr3_length: 13; cdr3_aa: CASSPPGNYGYTF; cdr3_nt: TGTGCCAGCAGTCCGCCGGGAAACTATGGCTACACCTTC
d_call: -; v_call: TRBV12-3/TRBV12-4; clone_size: many; j_call: TRBJ2-7; cdr3_length: 15; cdr3_aa: CASSFPQGGYDEQYF; cdr3_nt: TGTGCCAGCAGTTTCCCACAGGGAGGGTATGACGAGCAGTACTTC
d_call: -; v_call: TRBV7-8; clone_size: many; j_call: TRBJ1-1; cdr3_length: 13; cdr3_aa: CASSLYWNTEAFF; cdr3_nt: TGTGCCAGCAGCTTATACTGGAACACTGAAGCTTTCTTT
d_call: -; v_call: TRBV7-6; clone_size: many; j_call: TRBJ1-3; cdr3_length: 14; cdr3_aa: CASSLDTSGNTIYF; cdr3_nt: TGTGCCAGCAGCTTAGACACCTCTGGAAACACCATATATTTT
d_call: TRBD1; v_call: TRBV12-3/TRBV12-4; clone_size: many; j_call: TRBJ1-2; cdr3_length: 13; cdr3_aa: CASSVDRDYGYTF; cdr3_nt: TGTGCCAGCAGTGTGGACAGGGACTATGGCTACACCTTC
d_call: -; v_call: TRBV28; clone_size: many; j_call: TRBJ2-7; cdr3_length: 16; cdr3_aa: CASSPHAGTDSYEQYF; cdr3_nt: TGTGCCAGCAGTCCCCACGCCGGGACTGACTCCTACGAGCAGTACTTC
d_call: -; v_call: TRBV7-9; clone_size: many; j_call: TRBJ2-7; cdr3_length: 15; cdr3_aa: CASSLGRIPGDEQYF; cdr3_nt: TGTGCCAGCAGCTTAGGCCGCATCCCCGGGGACGAGCAGTACTTC
d_call: -; v_call: TRBV20-1; clone_size: many; j_call: TRBJ1-1; cdr3_length: 13; cdr3_aa: CSARGGLNTEAFF; cdr3_nt: TGCAGTGCTAGAGGGGGATTGAACACTGAAGCTTTCTTT
d_call: -; v_call: TRBV11-2; clone_size: many; j_call: TRBJ2-7; cdr3_length: 15; cdr3_aa: CASSLDSFEGYEQYF; cdr3_nt: TGTGCCAGCAGCTTAGATAGCTTTGAAGGCTACGAGCAGTACTTC
d_call: -; v_call: TRBV27; clone_size: many; j_call: TRBJ1-1; cdr3_length: 16; cdr3_aa: CASSLSRGAGNTEAFF; cdr3_nt: TGTGCCAGCAGTTTGTCTCGTGGGGCGGGGAACACTGAAGCTTTCTTT
d_call: TRBD2; v_call: TRBV7-2; clone_size: many; j_call: TRBJ2-7; cdr3_length: 15; cdr3_aa: CASSLERDGPYEQYF; cdr3_nt: TGTGCCAGCAGCTTAGAGCGGGACGGGCCCTACGAGCAGTACTTC
d_call: TRBD1; v_call: TRBV10-3; clone_size: many; j_call: TRBJ2-3; cdr3_length: 14; cdr3_aa: CAISEGTGADTQYF; cdr3_nt: TGTGCCATCAGTGAGGGCACAGGGGCAGATACGCAGTATTTT
d_call: -; v_call: TRBV7-9; clone_size: many; j_call: TRBJ2-3; cdr3_length: 12; cdr3_aa: CASSFFPDTQYF; cdr3_nt: TGTGCCAGCAGCTTTTTCCCAGATACGCAGTATTTT
d_call: -; v_call: TRBV28; clone_size: many; j_call: TRBJ1-6; cdr3_length: 14; cdr3_aa: CASSFWGENSPLHF; cdr3_nt: TGTGCCAGCAGTTTTTGGGGCGAAAATTCACCCCTCCACTTT
d_call: -; v_call: TRBV7-2; clone_size: medium-sized; j_call: TRBJ2-6; cdr3_length: 15; cdr3_aa: CASSTGSSGANVLTF; cdr3_nt: TGTGCCAGCAGCACCGGGAGCTCTGGGGCCAACGTCCTGACTTTC
d_call: -; v_call: TRBV28; clone_size: many; j_call: TRBJ1-1; cdr3_length: 13; cdr3_aa: CASSLLGWTEAFF; cdr3_nt: TGTGCCAGCAGTTTACTTGGGTGGACTGAAGCTTTCTTT
d_call: TRBD1; v_call: TRBV5-6; clone_size: many; j_call: TRBJ2-3; cdr3_length: 13; cdr3_aa: CASSSDRANTQYF; cdr3_nt: TGTGCCAGCAGCTCAGACAGGGCAAATACGCAGTATTTT
d_call: -; v_call: TRBV12-3/TRBV12-4; clone_size: many; j_call: TRBJ2-7; cdr3_length: 14; cdr3_aa: CASSEWGSRYEQYF; cdr3_nt: TGTGCCAGCAGTGAATGGGGCAGCCGCTACGAGCAGTACTTC
d_call: -; v_call: TRBV20-1; clone_size: many; j_call: TRBJ1-2; cdr3_length: 11; cdr3_aa: CSAPYIQGYTF; cdr3_nt: TGCAGTGCTCCATACATCCAGGGCTACACCTTC
d_call: -; v_call: TRBV6-2/TRBV6-3; clone_size: many; j_call: TRBJ1-2; cdr3_length: 12; cdr3_aa: CASTRAKQGYTF; cdr3_nt: TGTGCCAGCACGCGGGCTAAACAAGGCTACACCTTC
d_call: -; v_call: TRBV7-2; clone_size: medium-sized; j_call: TRBJ2-6; cdr3_length: 13; cdr3_aa: CASSNSGANVLTF; cdr3_nt: TGTGCCAGCAGCAACTCTGGGGCCAACGTCCTGACTTTC
d_call: TRBD1; v_call: TRBV20-1; clone_size: many; j_call: TRBJ1-1; cdr3_length: 13; cdr3_aa: CSALTGGNTEAFF; cdr3_nt: TGCAGTGCTCTGACAGGGGGAAACACTGAAGCTTTCTTT
d_call: -; v_call: TRBV6-1; clone_size: many; j_call: TRBJ2-7; cdr3_length: 13; cdr3_aa: CASTIGLPYEQYF; cdr3_nt: TGTGCCAGCACCATCGGACTGCCTTACGAGCAGTACTTC
d_call: -; v_call: TRBV15; clone_size: many; j_call: TRBJ1-2; cdr3_length: 14; cdr3_aa: CATSIVGPLYGYTF; cdr3_nt: TGTGCCACCAGCATAGTAGGGCCCCTCTATGGCTACACCTTC
d_call: TRBD1; v_call: TRBV7-8; clone_size: many; j_call: TRBJ1-1; cdr3_length: 15; cdr3_aa: CASTLTDRVFTEAFF; cdr3_nt: TGTGCCAGCACACTAACGGACAGGGTTTTCACTGAAGCTTTCTTT
d_call: -; v_call: TRBV4-2; clone_size: many; j_call: TRBJ2-7; cdr3_length: 15; cdr3_aa: CASSQVLQDSYEQYF; cdr3_nt: TGTGCCAGCAGCCAAGTACTCCAGGACTCCTACGAGCAGTACTTC
d_call: -; v_call: TRBV30; clone_size: many; j_call: TRBJ1-5; cdr3_length: 13; cdr3_aa: CAWSKTANQPQHF; cdr3_nt: TGTGCCTGGAGTAAGACCGCCAATCAGCCCCAGCATTTT
d_call: -; v_call: TRBV14; clone_size: many; j_call: TRBJ2-7; cdr3_length: 12; cdr3_aa: CASSQSAFEQYF; cdr3_nt: TGTGCCAGCAGCCAATCCGCGTTCGAGCAGTACTTC
d_call: -; v_call: TRBV7-6; clone_size: -; j_call: TRBJ1-2; cdr3_length: 16; cdr3_aa: CASSLDPGSPIYGYTF; cdr3_nt: TGTGCCAGCAGCTTAGACCCAGGGTCTCCAATCTATGGCTACACCTTC
d_call: TRBD2; v_call: TRBV12-3/TRBV12-4; clone_size: many; j_call: TRBJ2-5; cdr3_length: 15; cdr3_aa: CASGRGGGREETQYF; cdr3_nt: TGTGCCAGCGGACGCGGGGGGGGGCGCGAAGAGACCCAGTACTTC
d_call: -; v_call: TRBV28; clone_size: many; j_call: TRBJ1-1; cdr3_length: 13; cdr3_aa: CASSLSDRPVDFF; cdr3_nt: TGTGCCAGCAGCCTCAGCGACAGACCGGTTGACTTCTTT
d_call: -; v_call: TRBV14; clone_size: -; j_call: TRBJ1-1; cdr3_length: 14; cdr3_aa: CASSRGRMNTEAFF; cdr3_nt: TGTGCCAGCAGCCGTGGACGGATGAACACTGAAGCTTTCTTT
d_call: -; v_call: TRBV4-3; clone_size: many; j_call: TRBJ2-7; cdr3_length: 15; cdr3_aa: CASSQTTVLSDEQYF; cdr3_nt: TGCGCCAGCAGCCAAACGACAGTATTGTCGGACGAGCAGTACTTC
d_call: -; v_call: TRBV2; clone_size: many; j_call: TRBJ1-1; cdr3_length: 17; cdr3_aa: CASSERLRGLSNTEAFF; cdr3_nt: TGTGCCAGCAGTGAGAGGCTGAGGGGACTTTCGAACACTGAAGCTTTCTTT